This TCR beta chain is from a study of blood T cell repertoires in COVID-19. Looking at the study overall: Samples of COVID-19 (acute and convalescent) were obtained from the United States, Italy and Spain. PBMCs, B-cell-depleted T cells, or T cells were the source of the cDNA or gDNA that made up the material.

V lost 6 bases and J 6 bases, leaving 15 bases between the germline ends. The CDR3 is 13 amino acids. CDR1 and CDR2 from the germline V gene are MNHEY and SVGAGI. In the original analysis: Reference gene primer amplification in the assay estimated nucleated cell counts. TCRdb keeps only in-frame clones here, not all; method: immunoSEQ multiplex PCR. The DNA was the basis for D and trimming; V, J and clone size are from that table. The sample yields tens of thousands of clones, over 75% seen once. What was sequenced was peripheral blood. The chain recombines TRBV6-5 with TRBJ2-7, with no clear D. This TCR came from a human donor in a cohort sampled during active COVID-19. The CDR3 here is CASSRLARGEQYF. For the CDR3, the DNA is TGTGCCAGCAGCCGCCTGGCCAGAGGCGAGCAGTACTTC.